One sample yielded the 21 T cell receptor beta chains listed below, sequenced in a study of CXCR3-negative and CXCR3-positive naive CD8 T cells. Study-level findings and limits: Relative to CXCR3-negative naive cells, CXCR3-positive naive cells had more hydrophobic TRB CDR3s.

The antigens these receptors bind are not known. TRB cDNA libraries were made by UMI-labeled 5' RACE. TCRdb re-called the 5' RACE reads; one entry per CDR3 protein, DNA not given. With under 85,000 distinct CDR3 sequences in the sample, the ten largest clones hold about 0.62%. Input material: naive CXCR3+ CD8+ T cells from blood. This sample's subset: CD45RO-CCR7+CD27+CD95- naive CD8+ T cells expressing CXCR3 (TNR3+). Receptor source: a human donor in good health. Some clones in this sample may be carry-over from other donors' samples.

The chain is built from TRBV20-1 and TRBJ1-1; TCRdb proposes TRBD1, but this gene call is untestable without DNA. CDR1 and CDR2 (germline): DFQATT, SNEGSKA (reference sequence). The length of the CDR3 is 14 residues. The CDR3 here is CSAARWEPNTEAFF.

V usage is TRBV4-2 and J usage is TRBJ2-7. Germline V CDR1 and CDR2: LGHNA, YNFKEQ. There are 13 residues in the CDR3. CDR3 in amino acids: CASSHPGAYEQYF.

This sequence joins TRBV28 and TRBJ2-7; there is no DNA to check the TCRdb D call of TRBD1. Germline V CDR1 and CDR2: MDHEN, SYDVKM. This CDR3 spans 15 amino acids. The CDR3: CASSFRGGSSYEQYF.

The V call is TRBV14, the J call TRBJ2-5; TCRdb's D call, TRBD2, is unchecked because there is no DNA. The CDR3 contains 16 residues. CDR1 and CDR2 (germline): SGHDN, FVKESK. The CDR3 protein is CASSQVQQGGRETQYF.

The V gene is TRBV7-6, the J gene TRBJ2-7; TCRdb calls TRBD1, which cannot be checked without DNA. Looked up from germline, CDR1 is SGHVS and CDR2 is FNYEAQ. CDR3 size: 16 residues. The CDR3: CASSSYLTGSSYEQYF.

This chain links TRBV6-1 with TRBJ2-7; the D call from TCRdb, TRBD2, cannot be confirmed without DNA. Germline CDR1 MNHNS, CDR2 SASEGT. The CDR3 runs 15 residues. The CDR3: CASSVYRGSLDEQYF.

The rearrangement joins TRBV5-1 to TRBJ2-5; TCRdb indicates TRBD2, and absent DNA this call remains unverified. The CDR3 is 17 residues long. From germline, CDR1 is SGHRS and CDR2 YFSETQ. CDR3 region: CASSELTSGREAETQYF.

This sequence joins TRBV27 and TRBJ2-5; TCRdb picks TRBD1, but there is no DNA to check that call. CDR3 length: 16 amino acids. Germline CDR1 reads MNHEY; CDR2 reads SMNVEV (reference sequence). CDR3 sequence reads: CASSTSGAAYQETQYF.

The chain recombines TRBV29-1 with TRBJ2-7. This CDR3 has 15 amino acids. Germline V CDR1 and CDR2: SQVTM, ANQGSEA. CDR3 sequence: CSVEGTGQDSYEQYF.

CDR3 amino acids: CASSYGLAGGIEQFF. This chain joins TRBV28 and TRBJ2-1; checking the TCRdb D call of TRBD2 is not possible without DNA. The germline V gene has CDR1 MDHEN and CDR2 SYDVKM. CDR3 length equals 15 residues. Using reference TRBV28 and TRBJ2-1 for the parts outside the CDR3, the full variable domain is DVKVTQSSRYLVKRTGEKVFLECVQDMDHENMFWYRQDPGLGLRLIYFSYDVKMKEKGDIPEGYSVSREKKERFSLILESASTNQTSMYLCASSYGLAGGIEQFFGPGTRLTVL.

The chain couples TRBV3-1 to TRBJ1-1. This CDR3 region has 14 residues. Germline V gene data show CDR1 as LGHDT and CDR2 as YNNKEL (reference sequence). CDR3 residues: CASSQEGRSTEAFF.

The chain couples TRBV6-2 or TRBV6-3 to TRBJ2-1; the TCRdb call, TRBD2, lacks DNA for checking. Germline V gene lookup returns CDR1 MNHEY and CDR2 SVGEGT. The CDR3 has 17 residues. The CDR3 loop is CASSYSMTSGVYNEQFF.

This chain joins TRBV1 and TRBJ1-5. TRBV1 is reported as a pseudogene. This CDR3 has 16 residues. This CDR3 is CTSSFEVGAVGQPQHF.

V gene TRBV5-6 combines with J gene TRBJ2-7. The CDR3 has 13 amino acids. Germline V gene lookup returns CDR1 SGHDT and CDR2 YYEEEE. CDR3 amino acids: CASSKAQVLEQYF. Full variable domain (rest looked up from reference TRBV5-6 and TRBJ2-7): DAGVTQSPTHLIKTRGQQVTLRCSPKSGHDTVSWYQQALGQGPQFIFQYYEEEERQRGNFPDRFSGHQFPNYSSELNVNALLLGDSALYLCASSKAQVLEQYFGPGTRLTVT.

This chain's CDR3 is CASSLTGANTEAFF. The J gene is TRBJ1-1, the V gene TRBV5-6; TCRdb's D call, TRBD1, is unchecked because there is no DNA. Germline V CDR1 and CDR2: SGHDT, YYEEEE. The length of the CDR3 is 14 residues.

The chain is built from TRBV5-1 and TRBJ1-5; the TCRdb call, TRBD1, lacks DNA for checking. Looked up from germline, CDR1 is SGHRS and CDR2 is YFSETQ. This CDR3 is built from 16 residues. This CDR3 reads CASSLNPDRGNQPQHF.

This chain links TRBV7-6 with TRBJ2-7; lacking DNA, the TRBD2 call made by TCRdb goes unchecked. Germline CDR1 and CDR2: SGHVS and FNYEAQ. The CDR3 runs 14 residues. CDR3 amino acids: CASSLTSWVYEQYF. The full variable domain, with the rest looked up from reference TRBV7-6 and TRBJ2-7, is GAGVSQSPRYKVTKRGQDVALRCDPISGHVSLYWYRQALGQGPEFLTYFNYEAQQDKSGLPNDRFSAERPEGSISTLTIQRTEQRDSAMYRCASSLTSWVYEQYFGPGTRLTVT.

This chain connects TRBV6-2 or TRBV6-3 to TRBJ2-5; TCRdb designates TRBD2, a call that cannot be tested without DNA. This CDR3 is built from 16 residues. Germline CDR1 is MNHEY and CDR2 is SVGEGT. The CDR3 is CASSYTGALLGETQYF.

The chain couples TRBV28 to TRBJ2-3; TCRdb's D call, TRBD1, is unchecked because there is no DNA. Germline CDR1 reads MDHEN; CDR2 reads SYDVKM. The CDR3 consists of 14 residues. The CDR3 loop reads CASDPGRGIDTQYF.

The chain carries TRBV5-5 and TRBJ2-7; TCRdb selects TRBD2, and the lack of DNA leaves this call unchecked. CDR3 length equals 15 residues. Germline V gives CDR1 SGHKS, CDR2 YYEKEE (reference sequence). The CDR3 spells CASSLVGTPAMEQYF.

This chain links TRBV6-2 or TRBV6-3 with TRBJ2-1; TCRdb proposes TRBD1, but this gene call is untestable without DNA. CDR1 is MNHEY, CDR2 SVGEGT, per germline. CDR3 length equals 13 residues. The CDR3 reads CASSYSRGHEQFF.